This is a list of T cell receptor beta chains from one sample in a study of T cells in localized non-small cell lung cancer. The repertoire was sequenced with immunoSEQ multiplex PCR; TCRdb's copy has only in-frame clones and lacks some. Among fewer than 40,000 clones listed, 87% were seen once. Source: peripheral blood mononuclear cells, taken before any cancer treatment. The receptors come from a man aged 35 to 70 with stage III lung adenocarcinoma. Both conserved end residues are trimmed from each CDR3.

v_call cdr3_aa
TRBV5-6 ASSLRDRGLRQPQH
TRBV7-2 ASSFNGGGAYEQY
TRBV7-8 ASSLETGTRRSTQY
TRBV2 ASSENQRGGETQY
TRBV6-6 ASSYRYDGRYEQY
TRBV5-1 ASSLGFTRGSDEQF
TRBV7-9 ASSPEAAGNKY
TRBV28 ASRSGQPLAFATNEKLF
TRBV18 ASSPSGVRGETQY
TRBV7-2 ASSSPSGGWGNTIY
TRBV10-2 ASTEWQSYEQY
TRBV30 AWSDEGRTYEQY
TRBV19 ASSIIPSLADTQY
TRBV7-8 ASSLGSVVTEAF
TRBV5-4 ASRAQGMNTEAF
TRBV30 AVQGLGSYT
TRBV5-6 ASTRFLRETGDSPLH
TRBV9 ASSPRDVRGVTEAF
TRBV5-1 ASSYSGTGEGGYT